The 25 T cell receptor beta chains below were found in one sample sequenced in a study of T cell responses to AZD1222 COVID-19 vaccine. Sequencing used immunoSEQ multiplex PCR; TCRdb keeps in-frame clones, though not all of them. The sample has about 110,000 clones; approximately 88% are singletons. The sample consisted of peripheral blood, taken on day 0 of MenACWY control vaccination. Receptors were obtained from an adult in good health.

The chain joins TRBV7-2 to TRBJ2-2; no reliable D call. This CDR3 region has 16 residues. Germline loops: CDR1 SGHTA, CDR2 FQGNSA. Trimming stripped 2 bases from V and 2 bases from J, with 12 bases between. The CDR3 DNA follows: TGTGCCAGCAGCTTATCTGTCGCAACCAACACCGGGGAGCTGTTTTTT. It encodes CASSLSVATNTGELFF.

The rearrangement uses TRBV27 and TRBJ2-7; 7 nucleotides align to TRBD2. From germline, CDR1 is MNHEY and CDR2 SMNVEV (reference sequence). This CDR3 is built from 15 residues. The junction had 6 bases not matched to a gene; V was cut back by 2 bases and J by 2 bases. The CDR3 sequence is CASSLRLAVAYEQYF. The CDR3, as DNA: TGTGCCAGCAGTTTAAGGCTAGCGGTAGCCTACGAGCAGTACTTC.

This chain joins TRBV5-4 and TRBJ1-4, with a tentative D call TRBD1 (6 bases). The CDR3 totals 15 residues. CDR1 and CDR2 from the germline V gene are SGHNT and YYREEE (reference sequence). Trimming took off 1 base at V and 4 bases at J, with 11 bases between the two ends. This CDR3 is CASSLRQAGNEKLFF. CDR3 coding DNA: TGTGCCAGCAGCTTGAGACAGGCTGGTAATGAAAAACTGTTTTTT.

V usage is TRBV12-3 or TRBV12-4 and J usage is TRBJ2-3, with 7 bases that match TRBD2. The CDR3 is 13 amino acids. V lost 5 bases to trimming and J lost 6 bases; unmatched junction nucleotides: 5. This CDR3 reads CASSRLASDTQYF. The CDR3 coding sequence is TGTGCCAGCAGTAGACTAGCATCTGATACGCAGTATTTT.

This chain links TRBV5-1 with TRBJ2-5, with 8 bases matching TRBD1. This CDR3 region has 15 residues. CDR1 is SGHRS, CDR2 YFSETQ, per germline. V lost 0 bases and J lost 5; bases outside the gene matches: 6. DNA for the CDR3: TGCGCCAGCAGCTTGGGCCCAGGGGGCGCCGAGACCCAGTACTTC. The encoded protein is CASSLGPGGAETQYF.

The V and J genes are TRBV20-1 and TRBJ2-7, with D unresolved. Trimming took off 8 bases at V and 3 bases at J, with 11 bases between the two ends. This CDR3 comprises 11 residues. Germline assignment: CDR1 DFQATT and CDR2 SNEGSKA (reference sequence). CDR3 bases: TGCAGTATGGACGCAAACTACGAGCAGTACTTC. It is translated as CSMDANYEQYF.

The rearrangement links TRBV3-1 (or the pseudogene TRBV3-2) to TRBJ1-5; no reliable D call. This CDR3 is 15 amino acids long. The ends were cut back, 2 bases at V and 1 base at J, with 9 bases in the middle. Germline CDR1 is LGHDT and CDR2 is YNNKEL (reference sequence). This CDR3 reads CASSQYAGSNQPQHF. In DNA, the CDR3 is TGTGCCAGCAGCCAATACGCGGGGAGCAATCAGCCCCAGCATTTT.

By frequency in the sample, this clone is medium-sized. Written as DNA, the CDR3 is TGTGCCAGCAGTCGGGACAGGGGGAGTATGGCTGAAGCTTTCTTT. Its translation is CASSRDRGSMAEAFF. The chain recombines TRBV28 with TRBJ1-1; 11 bases map to TRBD1. Germline V gene lookup returns CDR1 MDHEN and CDR2 SYDVKM. This CDR3 is built from 15 residues. Trimming at V came to 5 bases and at J to 6 bases, leaving 8 bases not matched to a gene. The entire variable domain, with the rest obtained from reference TRBV28 and TRBJ1-1, is as follows: DVKVTQSSRYLVKRTGEKVFLECVQDMDHENMFWYRQDPGLGLRLIYFSYDVKMKEKGDIPEGYSVSREKKERFSLILESASTNQTSMYLCASSRDRGSMAEAFFGQGTRLTVV.

The V and J genes are TRBV4-2 and TRBJ2-3; 9 bases align to TRBD2. The V and J ends lost 0 bases and 6 bases, in that order; junction bases with no gene match: 10. The CDR3 extends over 17 amino acids. Germline CDR1 LGHNA, CDR2 YNFKEQ. This chain's CDR3 is CASSQDWSSGVRDTQYF. Written as DNA, the CDR3 is TGTGCCAGCAGCCAAGATTGGTCTAGCGGGGTGCGGGATACGCAGTATTTT.

The chain is built from TRBV9 and TRBJ1-3; 10 nucleotides line up with TRBD1. The CDR3 covers 20 residues. V shed 0 bases, J shed 2 bases, and the junction held 14 bases outside the gene matches. Germline V gives CDR1 SGDLS, CDR2 YYNGEE. The CDR3: CASSVGSGDRGLRTGNTIYF. The CDR3 region has the DNA TGTGCCAGCAGCGTAGGGTCTGGAGACAGGGGGCTTCGTACTGGAAACACCATATATTTT.

The chain employs TRBV7-9 and TRBJ2-7; perhaps TRBD2 as D (5 bases). This CDR3 is 15 amino acids long. Germline CDR1 SEHNR, CDR2 FQNEAQ (reference sequence). V was cut by 2 bases and J by 6 bases, with 17 bases left in between. CDR3 sequence (DNA): TGTGCCAGCAGCTTAAGTAGAGGGTTGGGTTCCGAGCAGTACTTC. Translated, it gives CASSLSRGLGSEQYF.

This clone came up a few times. The DNA of the CDR3 is TGTGCCAGCAGCTTTTGGCGGGGGCTCACAGATACGCAGTATTTT. Translation: CASSFWRGLTDTQYF. The chain links TRBV7-9 to TRBJ2-3, with D perhaps TRBD2 (7 bases). Germline loops: CDR1 SEHNR, CDR2 FQNEAQ (reference sequence). This CDR3 contains 15 residues. The V gene lost 3 bases and the J gene lost 2 bases, with 12 bases spanning the gap.

The rearrangement uses TRBV28 and TRBJ2-7; D gene ambiguous. This CDR3 contains 15 residues. V lost 3 bases and J lost 2, with 14 bases in between. CDR1 is MDHEN and CDR2 is SYDVKM in the germline V gene. CDR3 bases: TGTGCCAGCAGTTTGGTCAGGCTAAAGACCTACGAGCAGTACTTC. Encoded protein: CASSLVRLKTYEQYF.

The chain links TRBV7-9 to TRBJ2-7; D call uncertain. There are 13 residues in the CDR3. The V end lost 7 bases, the J end lost 0 bases, and 10 bases lay between the germline ends. Germline CDR1 is SEHNR and CDR2 is FQNEAQ (reference sequence). In nucleotides, the CDR3 is TGTGCCAGCAACCGACTTACCTCCTACGAGCAGTACTTC. Its protein product is CASNRLTSYEQYF.

V and J are TRBV27 and TRBJ1-2; D uncertain. CDR1 MNHEY and CDR2 SMNVEV come from the germline V gene (reference sequence). With 5 bases removed from V and 0 bases from J, the gap between germline ends came to 7 bases. This CDR3 is built from 13 residues. The CDR3 region has the DNA TGTGCCAGCAGTCCGGAAGCTAACTATGGCTACACCTTC. Protein product: CASSPEANYGYTF.

The rearrangement joins TRBV5-1 to TRBJ1-6; 7 bases are shared with TRBD1. Trimming at V came to 4 bases and at J to 7 bases, leaving 5 bases not matched to a gene. The CDR3 extends over 14 amino acids. The germline gives CDR1 SGHRS, CDR2 YFSETQ. The CDR3 bases are TGCGCCAGCAGCCCCGGGACAGTAAATTCACCCCTCCACTTT. Amino acids: CASSPGTVNSPLHF.

This sequence joins TRBV11-2 and TRBJ2-5; no definite D call. From germline, CDR1 is SGHAT and CDR2 FQNNGV. The ends were cut back, 2 bases at V and 2 bases at J, with 6 bases in the middle. The CDR3 consists of 13 residues. Here the CDR3 DNA reads TGTGCCAGCAGCTTAAGAGTACAAGAGACCCAGTACTTC. Translated: CASSLRVQETQYF.

This clone has only one observation. The CDR3 here is CASSWRSLDTQYF. CDR3 sequence (DNA): TGTGCCAGCAGTTGGCGTTCCCTGGATACGCAGTATTTT. J is TRBJ2-3 and V is TRBV27; D is unresolved. Trimming removed 4 bases at V and 6 bases at J, with 11 bases between. The CDR3 extends over 13 amino acids. Per the germline V gene, CDR1 is MNHEY and CDR2 is SMNVEV (reference sequence).

The chain joins TRBV9 to TRBJ2-3; 8 bases line up with TRBD2. V dropped 3 bases and J dropped 2; count of bases not matched to a gene: 5. CDR3 length: 15 residues. In germline, CDR1 is SGDLS, CDR2 YYNGEE. The CDR3 coding sequence is TGTGCCAGCAGCGCTACCGGGGGGGTCACAGATACGCAGTATTTT. Its translation is CASSATGGVTDTQYF.

CDR3 sequence reads: CASRRGPLNYNEQFF. The CDR3 DNA follows: TGTGCCAGTAGGAGGGGGCCTCTCAACTACAATGAGCAGTTCTTC. The chain carries TRBV6-5 and TRBJ2-1, with D possibly being TRBD1 (7 bases). Trimming removed 9 bases at V and 3 bases at J, with 18 bases between. The CDR3 is made up of 15 amino acids. Germline V gene sequence: CDR1 MNHEY, CDR2 SVGAGI.

This chain connects TRBV5-1 to TRBJ2-2; 10 bases fit TRBD1. This CDR3 contains 16 residues. Trimming removed 4 bases from V and 3 bases from J; junction bases left unmatched: 6. In germline, CDR1 is SGHRS, CDR2 YFSETQ. The CDR3 sequence: CASSPGTGADTGELFF. The CDR3, as DNA: TGCGCCAGCAGCCCTGGGACAGGGGCCGACACCGGGGAGCTGTTTTTT.

The chain links TRBV4-3 to TRBJ2-7; 12 nucleotides line up with TRBD2. The CDR3 runs 18 residues. The germline gives CDR1 LGHNA, CDR2 YSLEER. Unmatched junction bases numbered 17, after V lost 4 bases and J lost 7 bases. The CDR3 DNA sequence: TGCGCCAGCAGCCTAGGGAGCCTGGGGACTAGCGGGTCTCGAGAGCAGTACTTC. It specifies CASSLGSLGTSGSREQYF.

This clone was seen a handful of times. This sequence joins TRBV6-5 and TRBJ1-1; D perhaps matches TRBD1 (6 bases). Germline loops: CDR1 MNHEY, CDR2 SVGAGI. The CDR3 is 12 amino acids. V was shortened by 2 bases and J by 10 bases, with 11 bases between the two germline ends. CDR3 in amino acids: CASSYMGHGAFF. CDR3 DNA sequence: TGTGCCAGCAGTTACATGGGACACGGAGCTTTCTTT.

This chain links TRBV7-9 with TRBJ2-7; 7 nucleotides line up with TRBD2. This CDR3 is 14 amino acids long. Trimming at V came to 0 bases and at J to 6 bases, leaving 5 bases not matched to a gene. Germline V gives CDR1 SEHNR, CDR2 FQNEAQ (reference sequence). CDR3 in DNA: TGTGCCAGCAGCTTAGCCGGGGGGAACGGCGAGCAGTACTTC. Encoded protein: CASSLAGGNGEQYF.

The chain combines TRBV29-1 with TRBJ2-7; D remains ambiguous. In germline, CDR1 is SQVTM, CDR2 ANQGSEA. V was shortened by 1 base and J by 5 bases, with 6 bases between the two germline ends. CDR3 length: 11 residues. CDR3 amino acids: CSVEVVNEQYF. Written as DNA, the CDR3 is TGCAGCGTTGAAGTGGTAAACGAGCAGTACTTC.